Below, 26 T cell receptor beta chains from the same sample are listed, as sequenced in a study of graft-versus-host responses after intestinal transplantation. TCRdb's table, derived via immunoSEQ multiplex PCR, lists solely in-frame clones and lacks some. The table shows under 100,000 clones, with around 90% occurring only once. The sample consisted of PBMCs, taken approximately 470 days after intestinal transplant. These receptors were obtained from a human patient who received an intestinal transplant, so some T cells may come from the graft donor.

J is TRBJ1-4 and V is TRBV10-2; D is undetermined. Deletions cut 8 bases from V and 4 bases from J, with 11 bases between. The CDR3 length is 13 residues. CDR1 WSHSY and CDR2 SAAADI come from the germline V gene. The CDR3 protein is CASGTVYNEKLFF. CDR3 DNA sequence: TGCGCCAGCGGAACGGTGTATAATGAAAAACTGTTTTTT.

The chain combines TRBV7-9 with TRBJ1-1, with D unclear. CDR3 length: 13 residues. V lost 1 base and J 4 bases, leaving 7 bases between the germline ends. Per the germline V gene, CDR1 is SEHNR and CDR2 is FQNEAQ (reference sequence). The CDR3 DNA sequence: TGTGCCAGCAGCTTAGGGGGTATCACTGAAGCTTTCTTT. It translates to CASSLGGITEAFF.

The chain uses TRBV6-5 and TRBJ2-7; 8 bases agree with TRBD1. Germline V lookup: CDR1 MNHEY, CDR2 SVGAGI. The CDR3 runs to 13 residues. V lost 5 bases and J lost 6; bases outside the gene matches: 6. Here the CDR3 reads CASSGGQAGEQYF. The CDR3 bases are TGTGCCAGCAGTGGGGGACAGGCAGGCGAGCAGTACTTC.

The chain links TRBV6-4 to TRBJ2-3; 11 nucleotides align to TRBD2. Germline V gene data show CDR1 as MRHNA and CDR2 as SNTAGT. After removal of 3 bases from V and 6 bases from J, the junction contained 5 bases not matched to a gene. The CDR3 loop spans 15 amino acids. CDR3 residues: CASSEGTSGWDTQYF. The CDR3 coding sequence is TGTGCCAGCAGTGAAGGGACTAGCGGATGGGATACGCAGTATTTT.

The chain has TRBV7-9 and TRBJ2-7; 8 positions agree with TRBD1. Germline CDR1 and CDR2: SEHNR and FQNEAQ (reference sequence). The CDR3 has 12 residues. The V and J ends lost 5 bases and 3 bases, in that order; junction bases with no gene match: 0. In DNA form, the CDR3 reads TGTGCCAGCAGCACAGGGGGCTACGAGCAGTACTTC. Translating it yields CASSTGGYEQYF. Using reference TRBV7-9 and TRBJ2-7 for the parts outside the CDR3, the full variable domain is DTGVSQNPRHKITKRGQNVTFRCDPISEHNRLYWYRQTLGQGPEFLTYFQNEAQLEKSRLLSDRFSAERPKGSFSTLEIQRTEQGDSAMYLCASSTGGYEQYFGPGTRLTVT.

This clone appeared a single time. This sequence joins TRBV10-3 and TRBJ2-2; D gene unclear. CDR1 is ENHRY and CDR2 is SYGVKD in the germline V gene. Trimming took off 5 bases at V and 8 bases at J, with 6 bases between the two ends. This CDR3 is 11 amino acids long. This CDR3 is CAISKKGELFF. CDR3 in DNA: TGTGCCATCAGTAAAAAAGGGGAGCTGTTTTTT.

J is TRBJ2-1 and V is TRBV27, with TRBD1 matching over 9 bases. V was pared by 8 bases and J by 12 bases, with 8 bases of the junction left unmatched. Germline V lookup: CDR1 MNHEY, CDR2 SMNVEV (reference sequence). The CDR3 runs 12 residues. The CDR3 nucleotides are TGTGCCAGCGGACAAACAGGGGGCAGGCAGTTCTTC. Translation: CASGQTGGRQFF.

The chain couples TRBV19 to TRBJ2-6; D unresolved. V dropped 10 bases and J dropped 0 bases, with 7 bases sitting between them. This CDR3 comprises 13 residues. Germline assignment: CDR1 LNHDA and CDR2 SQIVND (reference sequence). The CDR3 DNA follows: TGTGCCATTGCTCCCTCTGGGGCCAACGTCCTGACTTTC. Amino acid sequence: CAIAPSGANVLTF.

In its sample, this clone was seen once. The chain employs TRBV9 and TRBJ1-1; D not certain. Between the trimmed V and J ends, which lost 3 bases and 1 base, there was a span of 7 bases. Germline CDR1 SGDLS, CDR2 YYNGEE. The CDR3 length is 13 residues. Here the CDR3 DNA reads TGTGCCAGCAGCGGGGCAGCGAACACTGAAGCTTTCTTT. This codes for CASSGAANTEAFF.

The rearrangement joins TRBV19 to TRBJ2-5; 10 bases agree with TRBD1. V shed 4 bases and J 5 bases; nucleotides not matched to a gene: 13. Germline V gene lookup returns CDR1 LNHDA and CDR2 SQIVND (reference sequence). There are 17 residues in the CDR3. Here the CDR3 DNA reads TGTGCCAGTAGTACCGGGGACAGGGGCACAATAGGGGAGACCCAGTACTTC. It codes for CASSTGDRGTIGETQYF. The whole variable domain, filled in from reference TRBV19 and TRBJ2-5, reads DGGITQSPKYLFRKEGQNVTLSCEQNLNHDAMYWYRQDPGQGLRLIYYSQIVNDFQKGDIAEGYSVSREKKESFPLTVTSAQKNPTAFYLCASSTGDRGTIGETQYFGPGTRLLVL.

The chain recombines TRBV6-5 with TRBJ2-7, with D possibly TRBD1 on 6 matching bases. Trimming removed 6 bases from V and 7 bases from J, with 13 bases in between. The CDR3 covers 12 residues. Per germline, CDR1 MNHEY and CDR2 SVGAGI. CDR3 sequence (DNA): TGTGCCAGCAGCCCCGACAGGATGGAGCAGTACTTC. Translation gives CASSPDRMEQYF.

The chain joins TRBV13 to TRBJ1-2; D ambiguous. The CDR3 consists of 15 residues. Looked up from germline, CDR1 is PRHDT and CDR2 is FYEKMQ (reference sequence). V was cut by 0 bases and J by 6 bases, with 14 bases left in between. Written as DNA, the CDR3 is TGTGCCAGCAGCTTAGGCTCTTACGCCAGGAATGGCTACACCTTC. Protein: CASSLGSYARNGYTF.

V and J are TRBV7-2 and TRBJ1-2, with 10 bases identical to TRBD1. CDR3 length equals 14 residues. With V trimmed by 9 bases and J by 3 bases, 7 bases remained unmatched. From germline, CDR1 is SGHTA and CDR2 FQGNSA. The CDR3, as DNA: TGTGCCAGGGGACAGGGGAGGCATTACTATGGCTACACCTTC. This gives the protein CARGQGRHYYGYTF.

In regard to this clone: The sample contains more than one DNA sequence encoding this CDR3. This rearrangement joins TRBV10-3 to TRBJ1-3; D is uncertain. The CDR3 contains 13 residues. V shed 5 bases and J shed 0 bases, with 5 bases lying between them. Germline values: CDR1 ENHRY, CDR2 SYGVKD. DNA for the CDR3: TGTGCCATCAGTCCGACCTCTGGAAACACCATATATTTT. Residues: CAISPTSGNTIYF.

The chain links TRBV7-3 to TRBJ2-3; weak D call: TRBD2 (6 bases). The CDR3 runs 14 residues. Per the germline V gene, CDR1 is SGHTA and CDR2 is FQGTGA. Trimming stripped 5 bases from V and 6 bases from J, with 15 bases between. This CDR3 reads CASSPTSSGDTQYF. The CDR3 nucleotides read TGTGCCAGCAGCCCCACTAGCTCGGGGGATACGCAGTATTTT.

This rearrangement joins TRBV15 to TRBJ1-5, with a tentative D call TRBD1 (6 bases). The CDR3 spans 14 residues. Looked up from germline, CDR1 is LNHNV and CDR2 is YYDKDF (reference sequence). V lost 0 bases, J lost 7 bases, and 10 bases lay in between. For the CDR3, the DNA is TGTGCCACCAGCAGAGATGGAGGGGGACAGCCCCAGCATTTT. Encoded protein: CATSRDGGGQPQHF.

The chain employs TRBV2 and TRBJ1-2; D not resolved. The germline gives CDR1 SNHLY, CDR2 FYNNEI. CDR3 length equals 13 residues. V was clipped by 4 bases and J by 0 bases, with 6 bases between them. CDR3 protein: CASSAVANYGYTF. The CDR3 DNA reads TGTGCCAGCAGTGCGGTAGCTAACTATGGCTACACCTTC.

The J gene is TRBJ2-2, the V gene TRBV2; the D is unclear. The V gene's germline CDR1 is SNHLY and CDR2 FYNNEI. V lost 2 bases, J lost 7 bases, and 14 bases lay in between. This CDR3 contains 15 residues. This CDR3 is CASSETPNPSGELFF. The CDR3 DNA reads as TGTGCCAGCAGTGAAACTCCGAATCCCAGCGGGGAGCTGTTTTTT.

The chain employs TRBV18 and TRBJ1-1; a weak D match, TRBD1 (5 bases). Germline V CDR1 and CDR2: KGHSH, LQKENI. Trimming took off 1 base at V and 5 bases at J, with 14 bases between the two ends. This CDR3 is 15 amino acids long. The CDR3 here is CASSPQGPGGTEAFF. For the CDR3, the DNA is TGTGCCAGCTCACCACAGGGGCCGGGTGGGACTGAAGCTTTCTTT.

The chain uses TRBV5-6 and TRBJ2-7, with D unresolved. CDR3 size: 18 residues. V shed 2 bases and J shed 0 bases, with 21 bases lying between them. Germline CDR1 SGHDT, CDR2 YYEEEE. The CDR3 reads CASSFSFVSGHPSYEQYF. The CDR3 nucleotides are TGTGCCAGCAGCTTTTCCTTCGTGTCGGGCCACCCCTCCTACGAGCAGTACTTC.

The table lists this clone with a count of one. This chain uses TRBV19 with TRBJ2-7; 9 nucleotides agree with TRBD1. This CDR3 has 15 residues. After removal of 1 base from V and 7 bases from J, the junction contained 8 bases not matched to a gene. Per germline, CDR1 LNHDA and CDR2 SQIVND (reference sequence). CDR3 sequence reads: CASSIVGTGSGEQYF. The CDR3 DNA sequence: TGTGCCAGTAGTATAGTAGGGACAGGGTCGGGGGAGCAGTACTTC.

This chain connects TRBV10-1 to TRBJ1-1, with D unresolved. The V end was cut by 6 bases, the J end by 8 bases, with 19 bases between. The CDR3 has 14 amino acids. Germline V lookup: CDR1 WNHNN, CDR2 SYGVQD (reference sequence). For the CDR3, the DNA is TGCGCCAGCAGACTCGATCGGGGTGACCCCGAAGCTTTCTTT. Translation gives CASRLDRGDPEAFF.

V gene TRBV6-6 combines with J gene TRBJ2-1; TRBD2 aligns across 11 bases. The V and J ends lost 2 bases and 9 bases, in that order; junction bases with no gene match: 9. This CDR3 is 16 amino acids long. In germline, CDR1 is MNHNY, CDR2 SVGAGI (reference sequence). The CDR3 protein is CASSYGLAGGPGEQFF. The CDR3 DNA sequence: TGTGCCAGCAGTTACGGCCTAGCGGGGGGTCCGGGTGAGCAGTTCTTC.

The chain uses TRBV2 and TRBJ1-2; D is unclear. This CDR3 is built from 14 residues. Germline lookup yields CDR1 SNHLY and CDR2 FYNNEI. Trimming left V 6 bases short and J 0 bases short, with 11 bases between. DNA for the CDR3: TGTGCCAGCAGCGGAGGGTCGGCTAACTATGGCTACACCTTC. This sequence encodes CASSGGSANYGYTF.

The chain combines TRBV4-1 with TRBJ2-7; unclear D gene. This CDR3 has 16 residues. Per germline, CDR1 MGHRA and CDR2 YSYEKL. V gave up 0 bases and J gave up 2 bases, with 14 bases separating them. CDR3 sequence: CASSQERARNTYEQYF. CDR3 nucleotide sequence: TGCGCCAGCAGCCAAGAAAGGGCCAGGAATACCTACGAGCAGTACTTC.

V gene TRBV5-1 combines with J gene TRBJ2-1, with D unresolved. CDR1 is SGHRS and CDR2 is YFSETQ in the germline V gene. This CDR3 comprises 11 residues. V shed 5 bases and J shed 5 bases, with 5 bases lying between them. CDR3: CASRFDNEQFF. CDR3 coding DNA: TGCGCCAGCAGATTCGACAATGAGCAGTTCTTC.